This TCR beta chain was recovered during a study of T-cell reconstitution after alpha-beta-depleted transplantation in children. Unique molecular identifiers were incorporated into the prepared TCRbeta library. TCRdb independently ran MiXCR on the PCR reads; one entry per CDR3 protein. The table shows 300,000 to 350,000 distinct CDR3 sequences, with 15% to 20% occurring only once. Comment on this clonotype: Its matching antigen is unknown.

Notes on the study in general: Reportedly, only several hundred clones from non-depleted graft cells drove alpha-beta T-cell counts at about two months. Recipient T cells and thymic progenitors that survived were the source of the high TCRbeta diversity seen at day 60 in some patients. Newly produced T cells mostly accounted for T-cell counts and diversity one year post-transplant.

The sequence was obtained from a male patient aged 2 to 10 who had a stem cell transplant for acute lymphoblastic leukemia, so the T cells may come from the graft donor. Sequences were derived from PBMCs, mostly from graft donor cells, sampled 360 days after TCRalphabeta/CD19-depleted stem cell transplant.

Here the CDR3 reads CASSFYRDRSTDTQYF. CDR3 coding DNA: TGCGCCAGCAGCTTCTACCGGGACAGGAGCACAGATACGCAGTATTTT. The chain combines TRBV5-1 with TRBJ2-3; 8 bases map to TRBD1. The CDR3 runs to 16 residues. The junction had 5 bases not matched to a gene; V was cut back by 2 bases and J by 0 bases. Germline CDR1 is SGHRS and CDR2 is YFSETQ. Looking up the rest from reference TRBV5-1 and TRBJ2-3 gives the full variable domain: KAGVTQTPRYLIKTRGQQVTLSCSPISGHRSVSWYQQTPGQGLQFLFEYFSETQRNKGNFPGRFSGRQFSNSRSEMNVSTLELGDSALYLCASSFYRDRSTDTQYFGPGTRLTVL.